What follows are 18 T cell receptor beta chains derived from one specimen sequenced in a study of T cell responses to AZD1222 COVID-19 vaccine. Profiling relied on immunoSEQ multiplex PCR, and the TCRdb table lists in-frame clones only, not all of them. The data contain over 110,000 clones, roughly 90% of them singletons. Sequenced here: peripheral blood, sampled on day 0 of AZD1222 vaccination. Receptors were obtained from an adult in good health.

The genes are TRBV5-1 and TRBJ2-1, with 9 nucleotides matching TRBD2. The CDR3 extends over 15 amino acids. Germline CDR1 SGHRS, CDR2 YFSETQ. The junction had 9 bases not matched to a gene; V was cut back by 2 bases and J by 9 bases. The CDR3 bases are TGCGCCAGCAGCTTTCTGATAGCGGGAGACGGTGAGCAGTTCTTC. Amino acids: CASSFLIAGDGEQFF.

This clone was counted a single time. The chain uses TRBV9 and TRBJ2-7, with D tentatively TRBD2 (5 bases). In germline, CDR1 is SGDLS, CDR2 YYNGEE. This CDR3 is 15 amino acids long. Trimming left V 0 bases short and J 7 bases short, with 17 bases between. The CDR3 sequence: CASSVATAPRGEQYF. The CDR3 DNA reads TGTGCCAGCAGCGTAGCAACAGCCCCCCGAGGGGAGCAGTACTTC. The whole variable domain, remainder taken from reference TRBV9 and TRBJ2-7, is DSGVTQTPKHLITATGQRVTLRCSPRSGDLSVYWYQQSLDQGLQFLIQYYNGEERAKGNILERFSAQQFPDLHSELNLSSLELGDSALYFCASSVATAPRGEQYFGPGTRLTVT.

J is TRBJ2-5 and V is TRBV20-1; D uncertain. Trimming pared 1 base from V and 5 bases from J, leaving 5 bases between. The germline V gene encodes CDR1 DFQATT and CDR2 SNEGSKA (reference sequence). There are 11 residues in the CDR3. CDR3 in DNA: TGCAGTGCTAGAGCAGCCGAGACCCAGTACTTC. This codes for CSARAAETQYF.

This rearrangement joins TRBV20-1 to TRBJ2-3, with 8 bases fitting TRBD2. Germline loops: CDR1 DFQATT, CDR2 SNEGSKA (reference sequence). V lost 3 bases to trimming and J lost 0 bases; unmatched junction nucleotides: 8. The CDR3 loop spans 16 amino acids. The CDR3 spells CSASMRLAQSTDTQYF. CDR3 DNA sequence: TGCAGTGCTAGTATGCGACTAGCGCAAAGCACAGATACGCAGTATTTT.

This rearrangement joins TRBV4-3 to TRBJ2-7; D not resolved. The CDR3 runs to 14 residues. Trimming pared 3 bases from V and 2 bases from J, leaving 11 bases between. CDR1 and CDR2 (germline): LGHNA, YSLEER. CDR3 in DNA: TGCGCCAGCAGCCACCAAGCAATGGCCTACGAGCAGTACTTC. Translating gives CASSHQAMAYEQYF.

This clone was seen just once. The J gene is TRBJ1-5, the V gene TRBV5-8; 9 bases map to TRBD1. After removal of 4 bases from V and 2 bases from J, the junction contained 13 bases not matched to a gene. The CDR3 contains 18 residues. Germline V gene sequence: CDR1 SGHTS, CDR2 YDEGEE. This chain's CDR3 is CASSKEGTGPFRNQPQHF. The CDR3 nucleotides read TGTGCCAGCAGCAAAGAGGGGACAGGGCCCTTTCGCAATCAGCCCCAGCATTTT.

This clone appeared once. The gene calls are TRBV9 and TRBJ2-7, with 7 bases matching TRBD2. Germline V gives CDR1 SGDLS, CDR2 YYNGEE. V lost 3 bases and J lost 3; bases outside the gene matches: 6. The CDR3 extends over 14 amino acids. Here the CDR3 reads CASSGAGDHYEQYF. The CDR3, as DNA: TGTGCCAGCAGCGGGGCGGGAGATCACTACGAGCAGTACTTC.

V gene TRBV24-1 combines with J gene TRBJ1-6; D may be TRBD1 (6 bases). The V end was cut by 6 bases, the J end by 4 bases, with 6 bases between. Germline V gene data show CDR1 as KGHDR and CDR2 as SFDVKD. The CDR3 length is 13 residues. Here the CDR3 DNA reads TGTGCCACCAGTCAGGGGTATAATTCACCCCTCCACTTT. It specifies CATSQGYNSPLHF.

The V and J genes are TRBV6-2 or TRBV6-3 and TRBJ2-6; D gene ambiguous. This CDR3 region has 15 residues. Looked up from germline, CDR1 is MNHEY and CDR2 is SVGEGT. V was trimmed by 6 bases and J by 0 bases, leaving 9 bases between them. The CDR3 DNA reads TGTGCCAGCAGCGTCAAAGTCTCTGGGGCCAACGTCCTGACTTTC. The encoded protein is CASSVKVSGANVLTF.

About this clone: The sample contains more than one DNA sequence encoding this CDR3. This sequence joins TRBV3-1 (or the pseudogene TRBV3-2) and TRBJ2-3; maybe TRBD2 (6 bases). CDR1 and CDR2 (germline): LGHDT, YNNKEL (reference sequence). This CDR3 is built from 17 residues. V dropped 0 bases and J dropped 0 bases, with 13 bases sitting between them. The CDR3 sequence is CASSQDWDSGSTDTQYF. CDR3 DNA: TGTGCCAGCAGCCAAGATTGGGATAGCGGAAGCACAGATACGCAGTATTTT.

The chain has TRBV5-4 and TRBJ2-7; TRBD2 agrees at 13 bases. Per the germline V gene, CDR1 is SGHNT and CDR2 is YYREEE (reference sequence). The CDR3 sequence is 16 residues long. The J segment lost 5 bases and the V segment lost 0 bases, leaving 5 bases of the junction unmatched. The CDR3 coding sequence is TGTGCCAGCAGCTTGGGACTAGCGGGAGGTACCCACGAGCAGTACTTC. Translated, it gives CASSLGLAGGTHEQYF.

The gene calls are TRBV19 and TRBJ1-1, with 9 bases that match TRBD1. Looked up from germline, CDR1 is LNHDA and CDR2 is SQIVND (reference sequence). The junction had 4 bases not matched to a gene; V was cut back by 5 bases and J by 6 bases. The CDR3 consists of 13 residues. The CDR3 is CASSLQGAAEAFF. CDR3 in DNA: TGTGCCAGTAGTCTACAGGGGGCCGCTGAAGCTTTCTTT.

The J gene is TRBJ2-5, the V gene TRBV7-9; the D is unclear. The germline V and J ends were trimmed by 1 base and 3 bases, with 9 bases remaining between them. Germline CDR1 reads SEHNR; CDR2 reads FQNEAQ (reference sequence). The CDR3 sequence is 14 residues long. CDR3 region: CASSLGTKKETQYF. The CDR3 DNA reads TGTGCCAGCAGCTTAGGGACCAAAAAAGAGACCCAGTACTTC.

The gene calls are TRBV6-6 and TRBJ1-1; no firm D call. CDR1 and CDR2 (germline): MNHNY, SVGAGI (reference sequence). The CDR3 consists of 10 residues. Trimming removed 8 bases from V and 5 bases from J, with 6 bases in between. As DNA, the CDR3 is TGTGCCAGCTTCGGTACTGAAGCTTTCTTT. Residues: CASFGTEAFF.

The CDR3 DNA follows: TGTGCCGCCCGGGCCCAGGGGGTTGATGAAAAACTGTTTTTT. As protein: CAARAQGVDEKLFF. V usage is TRBV19 and J usage is TRBJ1-4, with 7 positions matching TRBD1. There are 14 residues in the CDR3. Germline values: CDR1 LNHDA, CDR2 SQIVND (reference sequence). Trimming at V came to 11 bases and at J to 6 bases, leaving 12 bases not matched to a gene.

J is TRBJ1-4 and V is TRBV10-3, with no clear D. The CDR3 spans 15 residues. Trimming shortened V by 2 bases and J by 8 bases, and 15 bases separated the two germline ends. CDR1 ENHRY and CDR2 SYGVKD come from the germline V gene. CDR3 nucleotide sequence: TGTGCCATCAGTGAGGGCGCGTTCGGCAAAGAAAAACTGTTTTTT. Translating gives CAISEGAFGKEKLFF.

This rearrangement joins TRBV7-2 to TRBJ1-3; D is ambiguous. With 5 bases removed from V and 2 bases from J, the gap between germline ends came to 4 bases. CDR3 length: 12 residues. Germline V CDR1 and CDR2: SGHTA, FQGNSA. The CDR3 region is CASSQTGNTIYF. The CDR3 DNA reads TGTGCCAGCAGCCAAACTGGAAACACCATATATTTT. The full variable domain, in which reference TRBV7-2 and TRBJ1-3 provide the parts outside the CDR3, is GAGVSQSPSNKVTEKGKDVELRCDPISGHTALYWYRQSLGQGLEFLIYFQGNSAPDKSGLPSDRFSAERTGGSVSTLTIQRTQQEDSAVYLCASSQTGNTIYFGEGSWLTVV.

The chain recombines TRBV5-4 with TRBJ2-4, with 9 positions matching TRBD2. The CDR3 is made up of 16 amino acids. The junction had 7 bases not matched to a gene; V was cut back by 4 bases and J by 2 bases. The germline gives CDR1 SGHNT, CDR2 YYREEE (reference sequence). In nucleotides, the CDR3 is TGTGCCAGCAGCCCGAGACTAGCGGAGACCAAAAACATTCAGTACTTC. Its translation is CASSPRLAETKNIQYF.